The source of this T cell receptor (beta chain) is a study of control samples from healthy donors and cancer patients. Generated by immunoSEQ multiplex PCR, the TCRdb table keeps only in-frame clones and is missing some. The sample has about 230,000 clones, almost 85% seen once; the top ten hold less than 15%. This sequence originates from a woman aged 55-75 years with lung cancer. The source material was PBMCs.

This chain's CDR3 is CASSLARVKNTEAFF. The CDR3 DNA reads TGTGCCAGCAGCTTAGCGAGGGTCAAGAACACTGAAGCTTTCTTT. The chain is built from TRBV7-8 and TRBJ1-1; no clear D gene. V shed 0 bases and J shed 1 base, with 9 bases lying between them. The V gene's germline CDR1 is SGHVS and CDR2 FQNEAQ. CDR3 length equals 15 residues. The entire variable domain, with the rest obtained from reference TRBV7-8 and TRBJ1-1, is as follows: GAGVSQSPRYKVAKRGQDVALRCDPISGHVSLFWYQQALGQGPEFLTYFQNEAQLDKSGLPSDRFFAERPEGSVSTLKIQRTQQEDSAVYLCASSLARVKNTEAFFGQGTRLTVV.